The entry below describes one T cell receptor beta chain. Its antigen target is currently unknown. Base qualities are not provided; no much larger clone lies one nucleotide away. The sample originates from a study of technical replicates of blood from a few donors (dated by TCRdb to the late 2010s). Library construction relied on the immunoSEQ multiplex PCR assay. The table was pulled from immuneACCESS by TCRdb, which kept in-frame rearrangements only. Such tables lose some clones; where checked, under half of the loss comes from unresolved V genes, and the rest has no known cause. A total of about 66,000 clones appear in this sample, around 97% of them only once. The top ten clones comprise 0.2% to 0.3% of the sample. According to the germline V gene, CDR1 reads MNHNS and CDR2 reads SASEGT. The CDR3 starts with the cysteine, ends with the phenylalanine, and has 14 residues. The only DNA kept is the CDR3, 42 bases in frame from the first base. V is cut by 2 bases and J by 1 base, and the space between the germline ends is 8 bases.

The chain is encoded by TRBV6-1 joined to TRBJ1-1; TRBD1 is possibly the D segment (5 matching bases). The sequence came from a human donor in good health. Sequenced material: T cells isolated from PBMCs. The CDR3 protein sequence reads: CASSEIGGNTEAFF. The sequence in DNA is TGTGCCAGCAGTGAAATCGGGGGGAACACTGAAGCTTTCTTT.